The 25 T cell receptor beta chains given below trace back to one sample, sequenced in a study of blood T cells in healthy people across ages. The authors ran a second PCR of 7 to 11 cycles using a sample-barcoded 5' primer and a J-beta primer mix. TCRdb redid the calling of the 5' RACE reads with MiXCR, one entry per CDR3 protein. The table has 650,000 to 900,000 distinct CDR3 sequences, approximately 59% seen once; the top ten hold roughly 26%. Sample: blood. The receptors come from a man between 25 and 39 years old in good health.

The genes are TRBV20-1 and TRBJ2-1, with D tentatively TRBD2 (5 bases). The germline CDR1 and CDR2 sequences are DFQATT and SNEGSKA (reference sequence). This CDR3 has 13 residues. Trimming pared 5 bases from V and 4 bases from J, leaving 12 bases between. CDR3: CSAFGGDYNEQFF. The DNA of the CDR3 is TGCAGTGCTTTTGGAGGAGATTACAATGAGCAGTTCTTC.

The chain uses TRBV15 and TRBJ2-1; 10 nucleotides align to TRBD2. Trimming at V came to 4 bases and at J to 6 bases, leaving 9 bases not matched to a gene. CDR1 is LNHNV and CDR2 is YYDKDF in the germline V gene (reference sequence). This CDR3 spans 16 amino acids. The CDR3 DNA sequence: TGTGCCACCAGCACTGAGACTAGCGGGCGCCTCAATGAGCAGTTCTTC. The encoded protein is CATSTETSGRLNEQFF.

As to this clonotype: Mismatch with germline at one junction end may stem from a read error. The gene calls are TRBV12-3 or TRBV12-4 and TRBJ1-2; TRBD1 is a possible D gene (5 bases). This CDR3 has 14 residues. The chain's CDR3 is CAGSPGPGGYGYTF. CDR3 DNA sequence: TGTGCCGGCAGCCCGGGACCCGGGGGCTATGGCTACACCTTC.

This clonotype was detected a few times. The chain recombines TRBV29-1 with TRBJ1-2; maybe TRBD1 (6 bases). Trimming stripped 4 bases from V and 7 bases from J, with 10 bases between. The germline gives CDR1 SQVTM, CDR2 ANQGSEA. This CDR3 comprises 11 residues. The CDR3 loop reads CSVAGVGGYTF. The CDR3 DNA is TGCAGCGTTGCAGGGGTGGGTGGCTACACCTTC. Full variable domain (rest looked up from reference TRBV29-1 and TRBJ1-2): SAVISQKPSRDICQRGTSLTIQCQVDSQVTMMFWYRQQPGQSLTLIATANQGSEATYESGFVIDKFPISRPNLTFSTLTVSNMSPEDSSIYLCSVAGVGGYTFGSGTRLTVV.

J is TRBJ1-2 and V is TRBV20-1, with D tentatively TRBD1 (6 bases). The CDR3 has 15 residues. CDR1 and CDR2 (germline): DFQATT, SNEGSKA (reference sequence). The germline V and J ends were trimmed by 0 bases and 6 bases, with 17 bases remaining between them. This chain's CDR3 is CSARDHGRGGDGYTF. CDR3 bases: TGCAGTGCTAGAGACCACGGCAGGGGTGGGGATGGCTACACCTTC.

This chain links TRBV7-3 with TRBJ2-1, with D unclear. CDR1 is SGHTA and CDR2 is FQGTGA in the germline V gene. Trimming shortened V by 5 bases and J by 2 bases, and 13 bases separated the two germline ends. The CDR3 covers 15 residues. DNA of the CDR3: TGTGCCAGCAGCCCCCCCGGGTCCACCTACAATGAGCAGTTCTTC. Encoded protein: CASSPPGSTYNEQFF.

This chain joins TRBV6-6 and TRBJ2-4; perhaps TRBD1 as D (5 bases). The DNA end favors TRBJ2-7, so the J call may be wrong. The CDR3 contains 11 residues. Looked up from germline, CDR1 is MNHNY and CDR2 is SVGAGI (reference sequence). CDR3 region: CASWWGNEQYF. CDR3 DNA sequence: TGTGCCAGCTGGTGGGGCAACGAGCAGTACTTC.

This clonotype was observed a handful of times. The chain joins TRBV20-1 to TRBJ2-5; 7 nucleotides agree with TRBD1. Germline V gene data show CDR1 as DFQATT and CDR2 as SNEGSKA (reference sequence). This CDR3 region has 16 residues. Trimming took 0 bases from V and 2 from J; bases not matched to a gene: 9. CDR3 bases: TGCAGTGCTAGAGATCAAGGGGGCCCCTTTCAAGAGACCCAGTACTTC. This gives the protein CSARDQGGPFQETQYF.

The V and J genes are TRBV7-9 and TRBJ2-7; D possibly corresponds to TRBD1 (7 bases). The CDR3 consists of 16 residues. The germline V gene encodes CDR1 SEHNR and CDR2 FQNEAQ (reference sequence). The V gene lost 1 base and the J gene lost 2 bases, with 15 bases spanning the gap. The CDR3 nucleotides read TGTGCCAGCAGCTTAGGGGGGGACAGAAGCCCCTACGAGCAGTACTTC. This codes for CASSLGGDRSPYEQYF.

V and J are TRBV20-1 and TRBJ2-1; 9 bases map to TRBD2. The V gene's germline CDR1 is DFQATT and CDR2 SNEGSKA (reference sequence). CDR3 length equals 15 residues. Unmatched junction bases numbered 7, after V lost 4 bases and J lost 3 bases. The CDR3 is CSAKALAGNYNEQFF. The CDR3 DNA reads as TGCAGTGCTAAAGCCCTAGCGGGGAACTACAATGAGCAGTTCTTC.

The chain employs TRBV14 and TRBJ2-7; no reliable D call. V lost 7 bases and J lost 6, with 13 bases in between. Germline CDR1 and CDR2: SGHDN and FVKESK. This CDR3 is 12 amino acids long. CDR3 amino acids: CASTIGYGEQYF. The CDR3 coding sequence is TGTGCCAGCACGATCGGCTACGGCGAGCAGTACTTC.

This clonotype was seen a handful of times. V gene TRBV6-1 combines with J gene TRBJ1-6, with D unresolved. Germline CDR1 is MNHNS and CDR2 is SASEGT. Trimming left V 4 bases short and J 5 bases short, with 9 bases between. This CDR3 spans 14 amino acids. The CDR3 loop reads CASSGLEDNSPLHF. Written as DNA, the CDR3 is TGTGCCAGCAGTGGACTAGAGGATAATTCACCCCTCCACTTT.

The chain uses TRBV6-4 and TRBJ2-7; weak D call: TRBD1 (6 bases). The CDR3 spans 17 residues. Germline lookup yields CDR1 MRHNA and CDR2 SNTAGT. V shed 7 bases and J shed 3 bases, with 25 bases lying between them. CDR3: CASTAYLKGDENYEQYF. In DNA, the CDR3 is TGTGCCAGCACCGCTTACCTGAAGGGGGATGAGAACTACGAGCAGTACTTC.

The rearrangement uses TRBV28 and TRBJ1-5; 7 bases align to TRBD1. The junction had 5 bases not matched to a gene; V was cut back by 6 bases and J by 3 bases. CDR1 and CDR2 (germline): MDHEN, SYDVKM. CDR3 length equals 14 residues. The chain's CDR3 is CASRQGQINQPQHF. CDR3 in DNA: TGTGCCAGCAGGCAGGGACAGATCAATCAGCCCCAGCATTTT.

Regarding this clonotype: One end of the junction fails to match germline, which may point to a read error. J is TRBJ2-7 and V is TRBV14, with 12 nucleotides matching TRBD1. Germline V gene sequence: CDR1 SGHDN, CDR2 FVKESK. This CDR3 is 15 amino acids long. This chain's CDR3 is CVSSPGTGGTYEQYF. CDR3 nucleotide sequence: TGTGTCAGCAGCCCCGGGACAGGGGGCACCTACGAGCAGTACTTC.

In nucleotides, the CDR3 is TGTGCCAGCAGTTACGGCGTCAGGGGCCTCGTAAGTGGCTATGGCTACACCTTC. Amino acids: CASSYGVRGLVSGYGYTF. This chain joins TRBV6-8 and TRBJ1-2; weak D call: TRBD1 (6 bases). This CDR3 region has 18 residues. Per the germline V gene, CDR1 is MNHGY and CDR2 is SAAAGT. The V gene lost 2 bases and the J gene lost 4 bases, with 23 bases spanning the gap.

The chain uses TRBV7-9 and TRBJ2-7; D remains unclear. Trimming removed 6 bases from V and 4 bases from J, with 10 bases in between. CDR1 SEHNR and CDR2 FQNEAQ come from the germline V gene (reference sequence). The CDR3 is 12 residues long. Here the CDR3 reads CASSSYIYEQYF. The CDR3, as DNA: TGTGCCAGCAGTTCATATATTTACGAGCAGTACTTC.

V usage is TRBV7-3 and J usage is TRBJ2-3, with a tentative D call TRBD2 (7 bases). The ends were cut back, 0 bases at V and 4 bases at J, with 14 bases in the middle. CDR3 length equals 16 residues. The germline CDR1 and CDR2 sequences are SGHTA and FQGTGA. The CDR3 sequence: CASSLTGGPPPDTQYF. The CDR3 DNA is TGTGCCAGCAGCTTAACGGGGGGGCCTCCCCCAGATACGCAGTATTTT.

This chain uses TRBV12-3 or TRBV12-4 with TRBJ1-5; 8 bases agree with TRBD1. This CDR3 contains 15 residues. V lost 6 bases and J lost 3; bases outside the gene matches: 7. For the CDR3, the DNA is TGTGCCAGCAGACGACAGGACAGGGCCAATCAGCCCCAGCATTTT. Protein product: CASRRQDRANQPQHF.

The rearrangement joins TRBV4-2 to TRBJ2-5; TRBD1 is a possible D gene (5 bases). Germline loops: CDR1 LGHNA, CDR2 YNFKEQ. The CDR3 length is 15 residues. Trimming took off 1 base at V and 2 bases at J, with 11 bases between the two ends. CDR3 bases: TGTGCCAGCAGCCAAGTCGGTACAGGACAAGAGACCCAGTACTTC. Amino acid sequence: CASSQVGTGQETQYF.

The chain joins TRBV20-1 to TRBJ2-5; TRBD1 is a possible D gene (6 bases). The end of the DNA fits TRBJ2-7 better, so the J call may be wrong. This CDR3 has 12 amino acids. Germline CDR1 reads DFQATT; CDR2 reads SNEGSKA (reference sequence). The CDR3 spells CSAGHAGAEQYF. The CDR3 DNA reads TGCAGTGCGGGACACGCCGGGGCCGAGCAGTACTTC.

The chain carries TRBV4-2 and TRBJ1-2; perhaps TRBD1 as D (6 bases). The CDR3 consists of 18 residues. Trimming pared 0 bases from V and 4 bases from J, leaving 21 bases between. CDR1 LGHNA and CDR2 YNFKEQ come from the germline V gene. The CDR3 DNA is TGTGCCAGCAGCCAAGATCCTTGGGCAGGGGTATCTAGCTATGGCTACACCTTC. This gives the protein CASSQDPWAGVSSYGYTF.

This sequence joins TRBV7-9 and TRBJ2-5, with a possible D match to TRBD1 (5 bases). Trimming shortened V by 6 bases and J by 0 bases, and 17 bases separated the two germline ends. This CDR3 has 16 residues. Per the germline V gene, CDR1 is SEHNR and CDR2 is FQNEAQ (reference sequence). The CDR3 DNA is TGTGCCAGCAGTACTTCCAGGGCTTTGTACCAAGAGACCCAGTACTTC. Translation: CASSTSRALYQETQYF.

The V gene is TRBV12-3 or TRBV12-4, the J gene TRBJ2-1; 7 bases fit TRBD1. This CDR3 comprises 15 residues. Trimming at V came to 5 bases and at J to 7 bases, leaving 11 bases not matched to a gene. The CDR3 here is CASSPRQGRDNEQFF. DNA for the CDR3: TGTGCCAGCAGTCCAAGACAGGGCCGAGATAATGAGCAGTTCTTC.

The sample holds a few counts of this clonotype. The chain uses TRBV6-2 or TRBV6-3 and TRBJ2-7; D assignment may be TRBD1 or TRBD2 (5 bases each). CDR3 length: 14 amino acids. In germline, CDR1 is MNHEY, CDR2 SVGEGT. With 5 bases removed from V and 0 bases from J, the gap between germline ends came to 11 bases. CDR3 sequence: CASSRDGLSYEQYF. CDR3 DNA: TGTGCCAGCAGTAGGGACGGTCTCTCCTACGAGCAGTACTTC.